This record looks at one TCR beta chain sequence and its context. These data are taken from a study of T cell changes during pregnancy in multiple sclerosis. V trimming: 0 bases; J trimming: 1 base; junction bases outside the gene matches: 9. The CDR3 is made up of 17 amino acids. Germline V gene data show CDR1 as SGHRS and CDR2 as YFSETQ. Assay: immunoSEQ multiplex PCR; the TCRdb copy retains only in-frame clones and omits some. The data contain about 56,000 clones, around nine tenths of them seen just once; the ten biggest clones take up around 2.3%. The sequence was obtained from a female donor in good health, enrolled as a control in a pregnancy study. The gene calls are TRBV5-1 and TRBJ2-7; 8 bases align to TRBD2. The sample consisted of peripheral blood, taken in the first trimester of pregnancy. The CDR3 spells CASSLDMAAGGSYEQYF. The DNA for the CDR3 is TGCGCCAGCAGCTTGGATATGGCTGCGGGGGGATCCTACGAGCAGTACTTC.